This T cell receptor beta chain was captured in a study of breast tumors, draining lymph nodes, adjacent tissues. V was shortened by 6 bases and J by 0 bases, with 6 bases between the two germline ends. The CDR3 has 13 amino acids. Germline loops: CDR1 MNHNS, CDR2 SASEGT. This clonotype occurred many times. Samples came from axillary lymph nodes draining the breast cancer. TCRdb reprocessed the multiplex PCR reads via MiXCR and lists one record per CDR3 protein. The sample records 140,000 to 150,000 distinct CDR3 sequences, about 33% being singletons. The clonotype comes from a female donor with breast cancer. Some clones in this sample may be carry-over from other donors' samples. The chain combines TRBV6-1 with TRBJ1-3; possibly TRBD1 for D (5 bases). The sequencing sample was made of axillary lymph node tissue. CDR3 sequence (DNA): TGTGCCAGCAGGACAGCCTCTGGAAACACCATATATTTT. Translated: CASRTASGNTIYF.